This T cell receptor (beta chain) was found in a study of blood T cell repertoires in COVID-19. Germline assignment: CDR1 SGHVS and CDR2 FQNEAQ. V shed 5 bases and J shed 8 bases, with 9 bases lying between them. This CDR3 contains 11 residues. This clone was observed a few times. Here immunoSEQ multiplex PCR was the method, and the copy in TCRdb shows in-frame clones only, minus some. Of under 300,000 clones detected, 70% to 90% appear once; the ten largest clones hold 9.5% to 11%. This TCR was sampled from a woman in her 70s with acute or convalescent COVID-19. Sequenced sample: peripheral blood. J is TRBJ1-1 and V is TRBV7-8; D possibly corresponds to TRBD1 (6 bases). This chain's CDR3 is CASSPGTEAFF. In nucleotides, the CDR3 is TGTGCCAGCAGCCCAGGGACAGAAGCTTTCTTT.